Detailed here is one TCR beta chain. The ends lost 4 bases at V and 3 bases at J; junction bases unmatched: 9. CDR1 and CDR2 (germline): MNHEY, SVGEGT. CDR3 length: 15 residues. This sample is part of a study of blood T cell repertoires in COVID-19. At the level of the study: The United States, Italy and Spain provided the acute and convalescent COVID-19 samples. From T cells, B-cell-depleted T cells, or PBMCs came the material, which was cDNA or gDNA.

It was during active infection that Seattle patients were enrolled and then longitudinally followed. Authors' data handling: Nucleated cell number was recorded as an estimate derived from reference gene primer amplification. Profiling relied on immunoSEQ multiplex PCR, and the TCRdb table lists in-frame clones only, not all of them. The DNA gave D and trimming, while V, J and clone size come from that table. The sample has more than 350,000 clones; 70% to 90% are singletons. The sample consisted of peripheral blood. The origin of this receptor is a woman in her twenties or thirties with COVID-19, enrolled during active disease. V usage is TRBV6-2 or TRBV6-3 and J usage is TRBJ2-7; 7 nucleotides agree with TRBD2. The chain's CDR3 is CASSFVAGARYEQYF. CDR3 bases: TGTGCCAGCAGTTTTGTAGCGGGCGCGCGCTACGAGCAGTACTTC.